These T cell receptor beta chains were read from a single sample in a study of T cell responses to AZD1222 COVID-19 vaccine. Assay used: immunoSEQ multiplex PCR; TCRdb lists only in-frame clones, some missing. This sample carries about 97,000 clones, about 90% of them seen once, and the ten largest clones take 15% to 20%. The sequences come from peripheral blood, collected on day 0 of AZD1222 vaccination. These receptors were collected from an adult in good health. CDR3s leave out the opening cysteine and the closing phenylalanine or tryptophan.

J | V | CDR3
TRBJ1-1 | TRBV7-2 | ASRSTGQRVLNTEAF
TRBJ2-5 | TRBV7-8 | ASSRRTWIREETQY
TRBJ2-2 | TRBV9 | ASSVDRGHAGELF
TRBJ2-2 | TRBV3-1/TRBV3-2 | ASSQEMGTGELF
TRBJ1-6 | TRBV23-1 | ASGTLGGGSPLH
TRBJ2-7 | TRBV10-3 | AISEYSDEQY
TRBJ1-5 | TRBV28 | ASSFPGQGAQPQH
TRBJ1-2 | TRBV5-6 | ASSPSTLYGYT
TRBJ1-2 | TRBV28 | ASSVGGSYGYT
TRBJ1-1 | TRBV23-1 | ASSQSSALNGPNTEAF
TRBJ2-1 | TRBV10-2 | ASSTHAAGRNEQF
TRBJ2-7 | TRBV6-1 | ASSDQGPEQY
TRBJ1-2 | TRBV21-1 | ASSKRKGRGPYGYT
TRBJ2-1 | TRBV28 | ASSWPTVYNEQF
TRBJ1-5 | TRBV2 | ASSDVSRGNQPQH
TRBJ2-7 | TRBV15 | ATSPGHLSYEQY